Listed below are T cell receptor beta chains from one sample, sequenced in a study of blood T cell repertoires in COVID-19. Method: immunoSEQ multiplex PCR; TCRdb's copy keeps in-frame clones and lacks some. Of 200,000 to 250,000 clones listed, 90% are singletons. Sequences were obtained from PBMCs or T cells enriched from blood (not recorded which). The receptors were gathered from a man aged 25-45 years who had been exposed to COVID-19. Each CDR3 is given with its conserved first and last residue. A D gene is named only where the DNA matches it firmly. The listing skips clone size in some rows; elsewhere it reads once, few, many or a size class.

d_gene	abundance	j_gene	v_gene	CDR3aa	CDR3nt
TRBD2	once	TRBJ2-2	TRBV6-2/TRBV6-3	CASSSYFQASGESMGELFF	TGTGCCAGCAGTTCGTACTTCCAAGCTAGCGGGGAAAGTATGGGGGAGCTGTTTTTT
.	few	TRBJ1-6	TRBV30	CAWSRGRNSPLHF	TGTGCCTGGAGCAGGGGTCGAAATTCACCCCTCCACTTT
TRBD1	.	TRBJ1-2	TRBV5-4	CASSLTTGTDFYGYTF	TGTGCCAGCAGCTTGACGACAGGGACTGATTTCTATGGCTACACCTTC
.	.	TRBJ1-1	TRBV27	CASSNRVNTEAFF	TGTGCCAGCAGTAACAGAGTGAACACTGAAGCTTTCTTT
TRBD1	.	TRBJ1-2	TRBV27	CASRLQGALLYGYTF	TGTGCCAGCAGACTTCAGGGGGCTCTCCTCTATGGCTACACCTTC
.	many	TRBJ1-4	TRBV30	CAWQGSANEKLFF	TGTGCCTGGCAGGGGTCTGCTAATGAAAAACTGTTTTTT
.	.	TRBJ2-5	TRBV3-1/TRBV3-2	CASSQDREETQYF	TGTGCCAGCAGCCAAGACCGGGAAGAGACCCAGTACTTC
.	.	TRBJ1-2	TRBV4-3	CASSQELEGIGGYTF	TGCGCCAGCAGCCAAGAGTTGGAGGGGATCGGAGGCTACACCTTC
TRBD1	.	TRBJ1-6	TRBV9	CASSAETGGVSPLHF	TGTGCCAGCAGCGCGGAGACAGGGGGCGTATCACCCCTCCACTTT
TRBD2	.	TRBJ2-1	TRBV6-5	CASSLSGGGEQFF	TGTGCCAGCAGCCTTTCCGGCGGGGGAGAACAGTTCTTC
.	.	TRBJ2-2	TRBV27	CASSPRMNTGELFF	TGTGCCAGCAGCCCGAGGATGAACACCGGGGAGCTGTTTTTT
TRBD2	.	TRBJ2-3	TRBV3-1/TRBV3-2	CASSQGKRGNTDTQYF	TGTGCCAGCAGCCAAGGCAAGCGGGGGAACACAGATACGCAGTATTTT
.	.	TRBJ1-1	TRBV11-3	CASSRDTNTEAFF	TGTGCCAGCAGCCGGGACACGAACACTGAAGCTTTCTTT
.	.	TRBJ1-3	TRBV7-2	CASSLARRRVGVTSGNTIYF	TGTGCCAGCAGCTTAGCCCGAAGGAGGGTCGGTGTGACCTCTGGAAACACCATATATTTT
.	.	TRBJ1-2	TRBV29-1	CSVALRYGYTF	TGCAGCGTTGCTCTCCGCTATGGCTACACCTTC
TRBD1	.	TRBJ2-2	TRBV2	CASSEIGQGAYTGELFF	TGTGCCAGCAGTGAAATCGGACAGGGGGCTTACACCGGGGAGCTGTTTTTT
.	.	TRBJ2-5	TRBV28	CASSLQRDTQYF	TGTGCCAGCAGTTTACAGAGGGACACTCAGTACTTC
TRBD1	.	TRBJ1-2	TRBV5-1	CASSTGDRENGYTF	TGCGCCAGCAGCACTGGGGACAGGGAAAATGGCTACACCTTC
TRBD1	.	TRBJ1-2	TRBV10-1	CASSVDRGRGYTF	TGCGCCAGCAGTGTGGACAGGGGACGTGGCTACACCTTC
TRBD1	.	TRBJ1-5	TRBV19	CASTRGTGGQPQHF	TGTGCCAGTACTAGGGGGACAGGGGGTCAGCCCCAGCATTTT
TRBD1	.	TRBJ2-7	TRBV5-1	CASSLDTGDVYEQYF	TGCGCCAGCAGCTTGGATACAGGGGATGTCTACGAGCAGTACTTC
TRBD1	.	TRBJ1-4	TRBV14	CASSPDRLNEKLFF	TGTGCCAGCAGCCCGGACAGGCTAAATGAAAAACTGTTTTTT
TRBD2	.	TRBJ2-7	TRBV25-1	CASSVGAGTSDEQYF	TGTGCCAGCAGTGTAGGGGCCGGGACTAGCGACGAGCAGTACTTC
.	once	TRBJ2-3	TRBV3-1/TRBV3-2	CASSLSAQNPSTDTQYF	TGTGCCAGCAGCCTTTCGGCACAGAATCCGAGCACAGATACGCAGTATTTT
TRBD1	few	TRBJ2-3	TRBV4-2	CASSQGDRGHRTDTQYF	TGTGCCAGCAGCCAAGGGGACAGGGGCCATCGCACAGATACGCAGTATTTT
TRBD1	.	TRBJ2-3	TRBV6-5	CASSVGGVGDTQYF	TGTGCCAGCAGCGTAGGGGGCGTTGGAGATACGCAGTATTTT
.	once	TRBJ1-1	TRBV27	CASEHKGFEGRTEAFF	TGTGCCAGCGAGCATAAGGGCTTTGAGGGTAGGACTGAAGCTTTCTTT
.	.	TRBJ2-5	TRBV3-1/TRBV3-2	CASSQSFQETQYF	TGTGCCAGCAGCCAATCGTTCCAAGAGACCCAGTACTTC
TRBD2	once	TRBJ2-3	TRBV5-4	CASSLPSGGISTDTQYF	TGTGCCAGCAGCTTACCTAGCGGGGGGATCAGCACAGATACGCAGTATTTT
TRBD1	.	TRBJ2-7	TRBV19	CASSIGPIRDSSSYEQYF	TGTGCCAGTAGTATAGGCCCGATCCGGGACAGCAGCTCCTACGAGCAGTACTTC
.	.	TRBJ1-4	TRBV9	CASSVEQGTSEKLFF	TGTGCCAGCAGCGTAGAACAGGGAACAAGCGAAAAACTGTTTTTT
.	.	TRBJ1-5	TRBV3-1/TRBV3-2	CASSPPNTDQPQHF	TGTGCCAGCAGCCCTCCAAATACGGATCAGCCCCAGCATTTT
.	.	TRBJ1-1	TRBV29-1	CSARTGMNTEAFF	TGCAGCGCCAGGACGGGGATGAACACTGAAGCTTTCTTT
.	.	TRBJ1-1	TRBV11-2	CASSLAGGTEAFF	TGTGCCAGCAGCTTAGCCGGAGGGACTGAAGCTTTCTTT
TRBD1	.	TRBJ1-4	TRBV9	CASSVGQGHEKLFF	TGTGCCAGCAGCGTGGGACAGGGCCACGAAAAACTGTTTTTT
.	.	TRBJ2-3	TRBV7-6	CASSLEGGTDTQYF	TGTGCCAGCAGCTTAGAGGGGGGCACAGATACGCAGTATTTT
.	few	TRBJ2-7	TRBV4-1	CASSQDRLWYYEQYF	TGCGCCAGCAGCCAAGACAGGTTGTGGTACTACGAGCAGTACTTC
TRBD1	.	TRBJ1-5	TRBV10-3	CAVRGTGDNQPQHF	TGTGCCGTCCGCGGGACAGGGGACAATCAGCCCCAGCATTTT
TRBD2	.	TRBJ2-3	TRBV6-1	CASSRLAGLTDTQYF	TGTGCCAGCAGCAGACTAGCGGGGCTCACAGATACGCAGTATTTT
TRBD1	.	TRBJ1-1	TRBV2	CASRRGQGGLNTEAFF	TGTGCCAGCAGGAGGGGACAGGGAGGGTTGAACACTGAAGCTTTCTTT
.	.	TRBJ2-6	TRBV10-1	CASSDRGANVLTF	TGCGCCAGCAGTGACCGTGGGGCCAACGTCCTGACTTTC
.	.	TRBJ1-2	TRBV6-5	CASSPTARAGYTF	TGTGCCAGCAGTCCGACAGCCCGGGCTGGCTACACCTTC
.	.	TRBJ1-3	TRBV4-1	CASSPTTIGNTIYF	TGCGCCAGCAGCCCCACTACCATAGGAAACACCATATATTTT
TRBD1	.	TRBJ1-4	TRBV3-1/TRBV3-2	CASSQEHQQGDEKLFF	TGTGCCAGCAGCCAAGAACATCAACAGGGGGATGAAAAACTGTTTTTT